Listed here is a single TCR beta chain. Its target is not known. There are 13 residues in the CDR3. Per the germline V gene, CDR1 is MNHEY and CDR2 is SVGAGI. The V gene end was trimmed by 6 bases and the J gene end by 4 bases; junction bases not matched to a gene: 0. The data derive from a study of vaccination effects on CD4 cells after COVID-19. In the study overall: Vaccination of participants consisted of two doses of either the BNT162b2 or mRNA-1273 vaccine.

Before sequencing, viral peptide pools were used by the ViraFEST assay to expand antigen-specific CD4+ T cells. Cells that had been cultured for approximately ten days were the source of isolated CD4+ T cells. Every well housed two million PBMC, which grew in culture alongside 8.5 to 10 IU/ml IL-2 and about 10 ug/ml peptides. Repertoires were generated with immunoSEQ multiplex PCR, while TCRdb's copy carries only in-frame clones and drops some. The data show tens of thousands of clones, with about 74% seen just once and more than 1.5% held by the top ten. The source was CD4+ T cells from PBMCs cultured with HCoV-229E spike peptides, collected before COVID-19 vaccination. The rearrangement links TRBV6-5 to TRBJ1-5; 10 bases agree with TRBD1. The TCR originated in a human donor who received a COVID-19 vaccine. The CDR3 here is CASRDRGNQPQHF. The CDR3 bases are TGTGCCAGCAGGGACAGGGGGAATCAGCCCCAGCATTTT.